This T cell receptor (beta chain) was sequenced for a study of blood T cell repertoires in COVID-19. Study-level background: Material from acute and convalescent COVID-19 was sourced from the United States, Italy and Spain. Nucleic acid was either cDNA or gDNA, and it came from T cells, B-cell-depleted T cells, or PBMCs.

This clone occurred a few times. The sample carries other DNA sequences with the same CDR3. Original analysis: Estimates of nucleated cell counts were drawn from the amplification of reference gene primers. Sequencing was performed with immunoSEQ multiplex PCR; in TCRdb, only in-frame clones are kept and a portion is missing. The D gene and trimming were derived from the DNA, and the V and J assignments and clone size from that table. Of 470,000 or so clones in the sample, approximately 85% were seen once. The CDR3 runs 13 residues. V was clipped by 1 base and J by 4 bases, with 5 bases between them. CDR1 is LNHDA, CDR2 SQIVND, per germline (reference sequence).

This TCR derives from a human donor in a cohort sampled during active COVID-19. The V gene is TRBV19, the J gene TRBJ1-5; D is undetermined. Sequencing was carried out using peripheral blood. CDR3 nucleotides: TGTGCCAGTAGTATAGCGGGGAATCAGCCCCAGCATTTT. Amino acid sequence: CASSIAGNQPQHF.